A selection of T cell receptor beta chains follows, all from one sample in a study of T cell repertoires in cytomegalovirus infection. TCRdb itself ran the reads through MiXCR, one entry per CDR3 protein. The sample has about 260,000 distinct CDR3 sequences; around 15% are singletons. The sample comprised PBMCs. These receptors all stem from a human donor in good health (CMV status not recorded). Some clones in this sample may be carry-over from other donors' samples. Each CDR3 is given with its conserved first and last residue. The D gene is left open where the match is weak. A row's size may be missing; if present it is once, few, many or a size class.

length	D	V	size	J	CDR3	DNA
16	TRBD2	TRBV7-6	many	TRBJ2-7	CASSLAGLAGTYEQYF	TGTGCCAGCAGCTTAGCCGGACTAGCGGGGACCTACGAGCAGTACTTC
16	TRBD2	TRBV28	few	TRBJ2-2	CASSSGTSGITGELFF	TGTGCCAGCAGTTCCGGGACTAGCGGGATAACCGGGGAGCTGTTTTTT
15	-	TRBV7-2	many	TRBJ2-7	CASSAPNRGSYEQYF	TGTGCCAGCAGCGCCCCGAATCGAGGGTCCTACGAGCAGTACTTC
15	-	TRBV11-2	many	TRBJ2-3	CASSLDGGSEDTQYF	TGTGCCAGCAGCTTAGATGGGGGTTCCGAAGATACGCAGTATTTT
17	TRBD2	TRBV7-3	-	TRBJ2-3	CASSLWASGGATDTQYF	TGTGCCAGCAGCTTATGGGCTAGCGGGGGGGCAACAGATACGCAGTATTTT
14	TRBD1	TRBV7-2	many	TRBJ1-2	CASSLALTGKGYTF	TGTGCCAGCAGCTTAGCTCTGACAGGGAAAGGCTACACCTTC
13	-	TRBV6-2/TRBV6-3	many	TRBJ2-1	CASSYTTGAEQFF	TGTGCCAGCAGTTACACCACGGGGGCTGAGCAGTTCTTC
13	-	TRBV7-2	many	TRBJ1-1	CASSSPVLTEAFF	TGTGCCAGCAGCTCCCCGGTCCTCACTGAAGCTTTCTTT
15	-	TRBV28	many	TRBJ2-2	CASSTLTLNTGELFF	TGTGCCAGCAGTACACTGACTTTGAACACCGGGGAGCTGTTTTTT
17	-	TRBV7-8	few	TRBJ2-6	CASSLLDQGTGANVLTF	TGTGCCAGCAGCTTACTAGATCAGGGGACCGGGGCCAACGTCCTGACTTTC
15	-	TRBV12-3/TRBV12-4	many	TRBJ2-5	CASSLFLRGEETQYF	TGTGCCAGCAGTTTATTTTTAAGGGGAGAAGAGACCCAGTACTTC
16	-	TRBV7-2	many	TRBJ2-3	CASSNRPTKAADTQYF	TGTGCCAGCAGCAACCGGCCGACAAAGGCCGCAGATACGCAGTATTTT
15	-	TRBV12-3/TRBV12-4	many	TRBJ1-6	CASRPGGSYNSPLHF	TGTGCCAGCAGACCCGGGGGCTCCTATAATTCACCCCTCCACTTT
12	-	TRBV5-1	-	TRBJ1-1	CASSPGVTEAFF	TGCGCCAGCAGCCCAGGGGTCACTGAAGCTTTCTTT
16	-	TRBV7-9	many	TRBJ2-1	CASSRPGHDPYNEQFF	TGTGCCAGCAGTCGACCGGGACACGACCCCTACAATGAGCAGTTCTTC
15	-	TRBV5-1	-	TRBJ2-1	CASSLEGGPYNEQFF	TGCGCCAGCAGCTTGGAGGGGGGGCCCTACAATGAGCAGTTCTTC
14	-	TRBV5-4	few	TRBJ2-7	CASSPGQRSYEQYF	TGTGCCAGCAGCCCCGGACAGAGATCCTACGAGCAGTACTTC
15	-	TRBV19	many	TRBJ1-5	CASSIIGRSNQPQHF	TGTGCCAGTAGTATTATAGGCAGAAGCAATCAGCCCCAGCATTTT
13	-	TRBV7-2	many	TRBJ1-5	CASSLAGGQPQHF	TGTGCCAGCAGCTTAGCAGGTGGTCAGCCCCAGCATTTT
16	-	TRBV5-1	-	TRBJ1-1	CASSFPDDRQNTEAFF	TGCGCCAGCAGCTTCCCCGATGACAGGCAGAACACTGAAGCTTTCTTT
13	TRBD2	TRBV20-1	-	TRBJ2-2	CSIRGANTGELFF	TGCAGTATACGGGGGGCGAACACCGGGGAGCTGTTTTTT
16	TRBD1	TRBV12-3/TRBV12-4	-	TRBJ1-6	CASSPQDRNYNSPLHF	TGTGCCAGCAGCCCTCAGGACAGGAACTATAATTCACCCCTCCACTTT
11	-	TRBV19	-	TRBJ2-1	CANPPLNEQFF	TGTGCCAATCCACCCCTCAATGAGCAGTTCTTC
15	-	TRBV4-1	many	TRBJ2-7	CASSQARDRFYEQYF	TGCGCCAGCAGCCAAGCCCGTGACAGATTCTACGAGCAGTACTTC